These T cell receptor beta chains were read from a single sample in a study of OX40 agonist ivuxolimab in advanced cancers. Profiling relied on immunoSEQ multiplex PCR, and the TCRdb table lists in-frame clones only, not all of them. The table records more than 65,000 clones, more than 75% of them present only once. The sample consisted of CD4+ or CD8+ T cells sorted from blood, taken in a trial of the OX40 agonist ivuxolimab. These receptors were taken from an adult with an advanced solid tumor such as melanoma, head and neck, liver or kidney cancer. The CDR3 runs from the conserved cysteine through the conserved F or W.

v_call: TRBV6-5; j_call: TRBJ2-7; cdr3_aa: CASRPLAGGSYEQYF
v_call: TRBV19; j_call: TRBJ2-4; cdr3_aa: CASRSPGGKNIQYF
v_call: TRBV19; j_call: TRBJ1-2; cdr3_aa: CASSTPGQGIYGYTF
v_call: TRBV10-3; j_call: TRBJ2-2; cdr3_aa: CASRQGVAGELFF
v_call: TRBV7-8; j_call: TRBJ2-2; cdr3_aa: CASSSYRGRTGELFF
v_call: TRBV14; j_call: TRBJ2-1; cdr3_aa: CASSQDLRTGGRFF
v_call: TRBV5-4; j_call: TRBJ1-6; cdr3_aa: CASSNRAGSPLHF
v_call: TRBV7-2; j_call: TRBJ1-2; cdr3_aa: CASSFGTGTHTF
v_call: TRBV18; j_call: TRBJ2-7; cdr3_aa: CASSPPSSYEQYF
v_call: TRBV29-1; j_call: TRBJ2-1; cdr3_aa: CSVGQQYNEQFF
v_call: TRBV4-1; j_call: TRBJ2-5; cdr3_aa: CASSQDYLGYETQYF
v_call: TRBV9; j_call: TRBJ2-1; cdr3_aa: CASSTRGTILNEQFF
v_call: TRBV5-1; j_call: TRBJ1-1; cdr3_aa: CASSALQGGTEAFF
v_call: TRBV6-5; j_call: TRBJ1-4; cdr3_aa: CASTLSLDASEKLFF
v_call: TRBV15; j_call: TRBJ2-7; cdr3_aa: CATSREGGTYEQYF
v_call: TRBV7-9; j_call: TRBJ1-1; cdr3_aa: CASSWGQPNEAFF
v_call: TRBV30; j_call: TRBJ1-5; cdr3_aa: CAWRDRGSGPQHF
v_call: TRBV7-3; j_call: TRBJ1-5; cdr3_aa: CASSLTGRNQPQHF
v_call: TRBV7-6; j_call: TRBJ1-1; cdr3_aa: CASSSNMNTEAFF
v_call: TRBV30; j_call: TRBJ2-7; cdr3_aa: CAWRTSGNSYEQYF
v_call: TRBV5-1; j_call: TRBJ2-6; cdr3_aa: CASSAGQISGANVLTF
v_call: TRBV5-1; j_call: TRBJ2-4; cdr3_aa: CASSPGGPQDIQYF
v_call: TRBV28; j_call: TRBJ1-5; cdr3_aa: CASSLRQGRNQPQHF
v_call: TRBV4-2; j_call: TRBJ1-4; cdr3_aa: CASSLPSPGQGPATNEKLFF
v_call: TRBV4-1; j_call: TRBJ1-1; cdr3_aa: CASSQFGLVSGTEAFF
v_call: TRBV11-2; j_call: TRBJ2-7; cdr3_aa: CASSFTRDAAEQYF
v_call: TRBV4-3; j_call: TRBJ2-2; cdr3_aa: CASSQNSAGNTGELFF
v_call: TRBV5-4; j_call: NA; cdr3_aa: CASSFGTYEQYF
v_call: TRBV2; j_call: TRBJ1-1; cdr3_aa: CATATRVTEAFF
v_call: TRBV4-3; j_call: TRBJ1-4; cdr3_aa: CASSPDLNEKLFF
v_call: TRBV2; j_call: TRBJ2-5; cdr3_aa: CASSYNQETQYF
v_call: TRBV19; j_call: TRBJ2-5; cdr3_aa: CASRLSGETQYF
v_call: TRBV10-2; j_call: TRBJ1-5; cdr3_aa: CASSGQARNQPQHF
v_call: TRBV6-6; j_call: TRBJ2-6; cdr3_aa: CASSDSGANVLTF
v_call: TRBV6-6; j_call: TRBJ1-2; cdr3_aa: CASRGKQVEWDGYTF
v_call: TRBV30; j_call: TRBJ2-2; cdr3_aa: CAWSGYENTGELFF
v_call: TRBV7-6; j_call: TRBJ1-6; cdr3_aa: CASSSKQPGQGYSPLHF
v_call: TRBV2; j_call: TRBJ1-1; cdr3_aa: CASSVYLDPFF
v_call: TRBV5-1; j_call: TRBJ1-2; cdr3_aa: CASSLDGGGAYYGYTF
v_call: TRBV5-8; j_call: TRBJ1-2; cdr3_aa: CASSYTINYGYTF
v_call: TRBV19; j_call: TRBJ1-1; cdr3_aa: CASSPTGGWGTEAFF
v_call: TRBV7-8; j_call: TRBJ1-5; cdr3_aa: CASSLVRGSNQPQHF
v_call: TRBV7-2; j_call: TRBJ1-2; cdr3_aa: CASSLVVSGNYGYTF
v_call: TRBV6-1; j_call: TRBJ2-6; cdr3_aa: CASSDWQSGANVLTF
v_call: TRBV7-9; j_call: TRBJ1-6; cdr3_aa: CASSFRRKQGHNSPLHF
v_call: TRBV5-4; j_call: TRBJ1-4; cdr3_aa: CASSLFGMGKLFF
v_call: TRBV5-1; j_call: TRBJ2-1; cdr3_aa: CASSLVGAGGGNEQFF
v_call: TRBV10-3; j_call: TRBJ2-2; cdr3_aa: CALGLPNTGELFF
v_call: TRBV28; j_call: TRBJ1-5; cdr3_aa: CASSRDTKSNQPQHF
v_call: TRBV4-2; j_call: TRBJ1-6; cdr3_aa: CASSLEALGNSPLHF
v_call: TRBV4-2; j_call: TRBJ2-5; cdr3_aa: CASSPTGDRGETQYF
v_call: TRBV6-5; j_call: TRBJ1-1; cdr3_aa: CASSFPGTGGTAFF
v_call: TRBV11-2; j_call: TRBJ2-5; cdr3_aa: CASSSLPTGGNRRTQYF